The rows below give T cell receptor beta chains drawn from one sample of a study of blood T cell repertoires in COVID-19. Profiling relied on immunoSEQ multiplex PCR, and the TCRdb table lists in-frame clones only, not all of them. This sample has approximately 150,000 clones, with approximately 87% found just once. Sequences were obtained from peripheral blood. The receptor set was obtained from a man in his fifties or sixties who had recovered from COVID-19. CDR3s include the opening cysteine and the closing phenylalanine or tryptophan. The order of the fields is V gene, D gene, clone size, J gene, CDR3 DNA, CDR3 protein. D genes are given only for firm matches. Size values are once, few and many counts, or a class for expanded clones, and some rows have none.

TRBV7-9	TRBD1	-	TRBJ1-3	TGTGCCAGCAGCTTAGAGGCAGGGGGCGATGGAGCCTCTGGAAACACCATATATTTT	CASSLEAGGDGASGNTIYF
TRBV11-3	-	once	TRBJ1-1	TGTGCCAGCAGCCAGACAGTCAACACTGAAGCTTTCTTT	CASSQTVNTEAFF
TRBV6-5	TRBD2	-	TRBJ2-7	TGTGCCAGCAGCACGCGGGCGAGCGGGGGGTACGAGCAGTACTTC	CASSTRASGGYEQYF
TRBV15	TRBD1	-	TRBJ1-4	TGTGCCACCAGCACCCGAACAGGGGCGGGTGAAAAACTGTTTTTT	CATSTRTGAGEKLFF
TRBV5-6	TRBD1	-	TRBJ1-1	TGTGCCAGCAGCTTGGAACTCAGGGGGGCCACTGAAGCTTTCTTT	CASSLELRGATEAFF
TRBV2	TRBD1	-	TRBJ2-2	TGTGCCAGCATCGAAGACAGGGTGGACACCGGGGAGCTGTTTTTT	CASIEDRVDTGELFF
TRBV24-1	-	-	TRBJ1-1	TGTGCCACCACCACGGGGGAGGGGAGAACTGAAGCTTTCTTT	CATTTGEGRTEAFF
TRBV4-1	TRBD2	-	TRBJ2-3	TGCGCCAGCACTCTAGCGGGCCGAACAGATACGCAGTATTTT	CASTLAGRTDTQYF
TRBV7-7	TRBD1	-	TRBJ2-7	TGTGCTAGCAGCTCTGGACAGGGCAGCGACAACGAGCAGTACTTC	CASSSGQGSDNEQYF
TRBV19	TRBD1	few	TRBJ2-2	TGTGCTAGTCGGGACAGGGGAGACACCGGGGAGCTGTTTTTT	CASRDRGDTGELFF
TRBV9	TRBD2	-	TRBJ2-7	TGTGCCAGCAGCGTAGCGGGGGGGTTTAGTGTCGAGCAGTACTTC	CASSVAGGFSVEQYF
TRBV6-6	-	-	TRBJ2-5	TGTGCCAGCAGTTCCGGACAGTTAGAGACCCAGTACTTC	CASSSGQLETQYF
TRBV2	TRBD1	-	TRBJ1-6	TGTGCCAGCAGTGAGGCTCCGGGACAGGGGGTATCCTATAATTCACCCCTCCACTTT	CASSEAPGQGVSYNSPLHF
TRBV5-4	TRBD1	-	TRBJ2-7	TGTGCCAGCAGCTTGAGGGACAGGGCCTACGAGCAGTACTTC	CASSLRDRAYEQYF
TRBV5-7	TRBD1	few	TRBJ1-1	TGTGCCAGCAGCTTGGACAGGGGTCTTGGCACTGAAGCTTTCTTT	CASSLDRGLGTEAFF
TRBV9	TRBD1	-	TRBJ1-2	TGTGCCAGCAGCCCCGGGACAGGGCAGAAAAACTATGGCTACACCTTC	CASSPGTGQKNYGYTF
TRBV4-3	TRBD1	-	TRBJ2-2	TGCGCCAGCAGCCAAGAGAGGACAGGAAACTTGAACACCGGGGAGCTGTTTTTT	CASSQERTGNLNTGELFF
TRBV5-1	TRBD1	-	TRBJ1-2	TGCGCCAGCAGCTTGGGGACAGGGGAATACGGCTACACCTTC	CASSLGTGEYGYTF
TRBV18	TRBD2	-	TRBJ2-1	TGTGCCAGCTCACCGCGGGGGGGAGACTACAATGAGCAGTTCTTC	CASSPRGGDYNEQFF
TRBV11-3	-	-	TRBJ1-1	TGTGCCAGCAGCCCCACGAGGGTCACTGAAGCTTTCTTT	CASSPTRVTEAFF
TRBV19	TRBD1	-	TRBJ1-5	TGTGCCAGTAGTTCCACAGGGGGAGGCAATCAGCCCCAGCATTTT	CASSSTGGGNQPQHF
TRBV5-6	-	-	TRBJ2-3	TGTGCCAGCAGCCCTGGTGGGCAGGGCACAGATACGCAGTATTTT	CASSPGGQGTDTQYF
TRBV18	-	-	TRBJ1-2	TGTGCCAGCTCACCGATGGGGGCCGAAGGCTACACCTTC	CASSPMGAEGYTF
TRBV5-1	TRBD1	-	TRBJ2-5	TGCGCCAGCAGCTTGGCCAAAGGACAGGGTGGTGCGGAGACCCAGTACTTC	CASSLAKGQGGAETQYF
TRBV19	TRBD1	once	TRBJ1-2	TGTGCCAGTAGTATAGATGGCCCCGGGACAGAGCTAACCTATGGCTACACCTTC	CASSIDGPGTELTYGYTF
TRBV10-1	-	few	TRBJ1-6	TGCGCCAGCAGTGAGGGCAATAATTCACCCCTCCACTTT	CASSEGNNSPLHF
TRBV7-2	-	-	TRBJ2-5	TGTGCCAGCAGCTTACGAGGGGGGGCGTCAGGACAAGAGACCCAGTACTTC	CASSLRGGASGQETQYF
TRBV24-1	-	-	TRBJ1-4	TGTGCCACCAGCGGCGGCCCGGGTGAAAAACTGTTTTTT	CATSGGPGEKLFF
TRBV18	TRBD2	-	TRBJ2-1	TGTGCCAGCTCACCAACGACTAGCGGGTACTACAATGAGCAGTTCTTC	CASSPTTSGYYNEQFF
TRBV18	-	once	TRBJ2-7	TGTGCCAGCTCAGGCTCGTCAACAGGGGGGGTCGAGCAGTACTTC	CASSGSSTGGVEQYF
TRBV5-1	-	few	TRBJ1-6	TGCGCCAGCAGCTTGTACGCACTGAGCTCCTATAATTCACCCCTCCACTTT	CASSLYALSSYNSPLHF
TRBV29-1	-	-	TRBJ2-1	TGCAGCGTTGAGCAGAGGGCCTCCAATGAGCAGTTCTTC	CSVEQRASNEQFF
TRBV5-1	-	-	TRBJ2-5	TGCGCCAGCAGCTTTAGCCCTTTTCCAGAGACCCAGTACTTC	CASSFSPFPETQYF
TRBV10-2	-	few	TRBJ2-2	TGCGCCAGCAAAAAAGACACGAACACCGGGGAGCTGTTTTTT	CASKKDTNTGELFF
TRBV19	-	-	TRBJ2-1	TGTGCCAGTAGTACAACAGGGGGCGGGGGGCCCACGGAGTTCTTC	CASSTTGGGGPTEFF
TRBV2	TRBD1	-	TRBJ2-7	TGTGCCAGCAGTGACGGGACAGGGAGCTCCTACGAGCAGTACTTC	CASSDGTGSSYEQYF
TRBV3-1/TRBV3-2	TRBD1	once	TRBJ1-1	TGTGCCAGCAGCCGGAGGGACAGGGGGAATTTGGGTGAAGCTTTCTTT	CASSRRDRGNLGEAFF
TRBV7-2	-	-	TRBJ2-3	TGTGCCAGCAGCTCGACTCTAAGCACAGATACGCAGTATTTT	CASSSTLSTDTQYF
TRBV11-2	-	-	TRBJ1-1	TGTGCCAGCAGCTTAGCAGGGATCGTCGCTGAAGCTTTCTTT	CASSLAGIVAEAFF
TRBV7-6	-	-	TRBJ2-3	TGTGCCAGCAGCTTAGGCCCCAATAGAGATACGCAGTATTTT	CASSLGPNRDTQYF
TRBV6-6	-	-	TRBJ2-1	TGTGCCAGCAGTTACGGGGCGCCCAATGAGCAGTTCTTC	CASSYGAPNEQFF
TRBV7-2	-	-	TRBJ1-3	TGTGCCAGCAGCTCCCTTCCAGGGTCTGGAAACACCATATATTTT	CASSSLPGSGNTIYF
TRBV7-2	-	-	TRBJ1-1	TGTGCCAGCAGTAGCTCAGGAGGTTCCACTGAAGCTTTCTTT	CASSSSGGSTEAFF
TRBV7-9	-	-	TRBJ1-2	TGTGCCAGCAGCTTATTCCCGGGGGGACATCAGGGCTACACCTTC	CASSLFPGGHQGYTF
TRBV4-1	-	-	TRBJ2-3	TGCGCCAGCAGCCCCGGACAGCCAGATACGCAGTATTTT	CASSPGQPDTQYF